The sequence of this T cell receptor beta chain was determined in a study of OX40 agonist ivuxolimab in advanced cancers. Study details: Partial responses were achieved by three patients, of whom one had hepatocellular carcinoma and two had cutaneous melanoma. Overall study results and limits: Averaging showed that CD8+ T cells had more expanded clones than CD4+ did.

The protocol was immunoSEQ multiplex PCR, while the TCRdb copy is restricted to in-frame clones and leaves out a portion. Found here are roughly 100,000 clones, about 85% of them singletons; the top ten hold less than 5%. Autoimmune disease history or systemic immunosuppression meant exclusion. Comments on this clone: What it recognizes is unknown.

The sample in question was CD4+ or CD8+ T cells sorted from blood, obtained in a trial of the OX40 agonist ivuxolimab. This TCR was recovered from an adult with an advanced solid tumor such as melanoma, head and neck, liver or kidney cancer.

CDR3 protein: CASSATGVGGADSPLHF. CDR3 nucleotide sequence: TGTGCCAGCAGCGCCACAGGGGTAGGGGGGGCCGATTCACCCCTCCACTTT. The chain joins TRBV9 to TRBJ1-6; 7 bases are a match to TRBD1. Trimming removed 3 bases from V and 8 bases from J; junction bases left unmatched: 14. Germline V gives CDR1 SGDLS, CDR2 YYNGEE. CDR3 length: 17 residues. The full variable domain, its missing parts supplied by reference TRBV9 and TRBJ1-6, is DSGVTQTPKHLITATGQRVTLRCSPRSGDLSVYWYQQSLDQGLQFLIQYYNGEERAKGNILERFSAQQFPDLHSELNLSSLELGDSALYFCASSATGVGGADSPLHFGNGTRLTVT.